This note documents a single T cell receptor beta chain sequence. Antigen: not known. This record comes from a study of blood T cells in healthy people across ages. Study-wide findings and caveats: Comparison with aged donors showed that long-lived donors had more naive CD4+ cells and higher diversity.

Individuals who donated were healthy Caucasians from Russia aged roughly 6 to 90. Alongside a J-beta primer mix, a sample-barcoded 5' primer served in a second PCR lasting roughly 7 to 11 cycles. Each CDR3 protein is one row after TCRdb ran MiXCR on the 5' RACE reads. The table includes hundreds of thousands of distinct CDR3 sequences, 20% to 25% detected once. The clonotype comes from a man in his 70s in good health. Input material: blood.

The CDR3 bases are TGTGCCTGGAGTGTGGGTGGGGAGCAGCCCCAGCATTTT. Its protein product is CAWSVGGEQPQHF. The rearrangement uses TRBV30 and TRBJ1-5, with D unclear. Trimming shortened V by 0 bases and J by 7 bases, and 10 bases separated the two germline ends. The CDR3 loop spans 13 amino acids. Germline assignment: CDR1 GTSNPN and CDR2 SVGIG (reference sequence).